These T cell receptor beta chains were read from a single sample in a study of T cell changes during pregnancy in multiple sclerosis. The method was immunoSEQ multiplex PCR; TCRdb's version includes in-frame clones alone and lacks a portion of them. The sample consists of about 77,000 clones, around nine tenths of them appearing once. This specimen was peripheral blood, taken before pregnancy. The source is a female donor with multiple sclerosis, enrolled in a pregnancy study. The CDR3 runs from the conserved cysteine through the conserved F or W. The order of the fields is D gene, clone size, J gene, V gene, CDR3 protein, CDR3 DNA. A D gene is named only where the DNA matches it firmly. Some rows have no size entry. The others give once, few or many, or a class for an expanded clone.

- | once | TRBJ2-6 | TRBV5-4 | CASSGAFSGANVLTF | TGTGCCAGCAGCGGGGCCTTCTCTGGGGCCAACGTCCTGACTTTC
- | - | TRBJ2-3 | TRBV9 | CASSAAVVDTQYF | TGTGCCAGCAGCGCAGCGGTAGTAGATACGCAGTATTTT
TRBD2 | - | TRBJ2-7 | TRBV6-5 | CASSYRGGGSSYEQYF | TGTGCCAGCAGTTACAGGGGCGGGGGTAGCTCCTACGAGCAGTACTTC
- | - | TRBJ1-1 | TRBV5-6 | CASSPWGGFEAFF | TGTGCCAGCAGCCCTTGGGGGGGTTTTGAAGCTTTCTTT
- | once | TRBJ2-7 | TRBV7-9 | CASSQSVGTRSSYEQYF | TGTGCCAGCAGTCAAAGCGTGGGGACAAGGAGCTCCTACGAGCAGTACTTC
TRBD2 | - | TRBJ2-2 | TRBV7-6 | CASSLTGTSYSGELFF | TGTGCCAGCAGCTTAACCGGGACTAGTTACTCCGGGGAGCTGTTTTTT
- | - | TRBJ2-7 | TRBV5-6 | CASSLVAAYEQYF | TGTGCCAGCAGCTTGGTGGCTGCCTACGAGCAGTACTTC
- | - | TRBJ2-4 | TRBV7-6 | CASSAVLGLAKNIQYF | TGTGCCAGCAGCGCAGTCCTCGGACTAGCCAAAAACATTCAGTACTTC
TRBD1 | - | TRBJ1-2 | TRBV30 | CAWRVTGGAGYGYTF | TGTGCCTGGAGGGTCACAGGGGGAGCAGGCTATGGCTACACCTTC
TRBD1 | - | TRBJ2-5 | TRBV5-6 | CATGTEQETQYF | TGTGCCACAGGGACAGAACAAGAGACCCAGTACTTC
- | - | TRBJ2-3 | TRBV27 | CASSLSLGTSTDTQYF | TGTGCCAGCAGTTTATCGTTGGGGACTAGCACAGATACGCAGTATTTT
TRBD1 | - | TRBJ2-2 | TRBV6-4 | CASSGTGTGELFF | TGTGCCAGCAGTGGGACAGGGACAGGGGAGCTGTTTTTT
- | - | TRBJ2-7 | TRBV18 | CASSPDSYEQYF | TGTGCCAGCTCACCCGACAGCTACGAGCAGTACTTC
TRBD2 | - | TRBJ2-1 | TRBV5-1 | CASSWGGGSYEQFF | TGCGCCAGCAGCTGGGGGGGAGGGAGCTATGAGCAGTTCTTC
- | once | TRBJ2-7 | TRBV18 | CASSPQGVPHEQYF | TGTGCCAGCTCACCACAGGGAGTTCCGCACGAGCAGTACTTC
- | - | TRBJ2-7 | TRBV7-2 | CASSLVRASYEQYF | TGTGCCAGCAGCTTAGTTCGAGCTTCCTACGAGCAGTACTTC
TRBD2 | once | TRBJ2-7 | TRBV30 | CAWSPGGKKVGYEQYF | TGTGCCTGGAGCCCGGGGGGGAAGAAGGTAGGCTACGAGCAGTACTTC
- | - | TRBJ1-1 | TRBV2 | CASNLAGQGTEAFF | TGTGCCAGCAACCTAGCGGGGCAGGGAACTGAAGCTTTCTTT
- | - | TRBJ2-7 | TRBV28 | CASSSGGTAYEQYF | TGTGCCAGCAGTTCGGGTGGGACTGCATACGAGCAGTACTTC
TRBD2 | - | TRBJ2-7 | TRBV6-5 | CASSYSGGLAAVEQYF | TGTGCCAGCAGTTACTCGGGTGGACTAGCCGCCGTCGAGCAGTACTTC
- | once | TRBJ1-5 | TRBV2 | CASSGGHRGNQPQHF | TGTGCCAGCAGTGGGGGGCACAGGGGCAATCAGCCCCAGCATTTT
- | - | TRBJ1-6 | TRBV6-6 | CASSKDGPRGNSPLHF | TGTGCCAGCAGTAAAGACGGGCCTCGGGGAAATTCACCCCTCCACTTT
TRBD2 | few | TRBJ2-4 | TRBV6-5 | CASSYTSGGVNIQYF | TGTGCCAGCAGTTACACTAGCGGGGGGGTAAACATTCAGTACTTC
- | - | TRBJ2-5 | TRBV9 | CASSPSAGGRETQYF | TGTGCCAGCAGCCCCAGCGCCGGTGGCCGAGAGACCCAGTACTTC
TRBD2 | - | TRBJ2-3 | TRBV10-1 | CASSDTSGSTDTQYF | TGCGCCAGCAGTGACACTAGCGGGAGCACAGATACGCAGTATTTT